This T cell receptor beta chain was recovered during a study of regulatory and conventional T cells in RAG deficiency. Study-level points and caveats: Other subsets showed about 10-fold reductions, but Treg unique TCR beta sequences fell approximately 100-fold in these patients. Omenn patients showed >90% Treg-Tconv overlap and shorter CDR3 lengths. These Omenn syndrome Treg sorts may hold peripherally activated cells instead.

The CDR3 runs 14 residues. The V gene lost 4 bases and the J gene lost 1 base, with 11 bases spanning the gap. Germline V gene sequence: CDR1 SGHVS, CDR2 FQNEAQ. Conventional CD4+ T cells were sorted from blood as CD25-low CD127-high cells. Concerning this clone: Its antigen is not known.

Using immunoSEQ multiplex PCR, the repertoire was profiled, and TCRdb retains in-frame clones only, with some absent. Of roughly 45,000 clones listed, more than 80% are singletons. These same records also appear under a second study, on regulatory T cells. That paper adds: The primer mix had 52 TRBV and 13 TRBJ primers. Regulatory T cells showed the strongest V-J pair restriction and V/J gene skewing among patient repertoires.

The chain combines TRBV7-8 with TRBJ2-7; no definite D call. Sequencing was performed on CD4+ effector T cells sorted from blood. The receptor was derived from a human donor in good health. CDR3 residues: CASSSLGGSYEQYF. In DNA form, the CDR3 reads TGTGCCAGCAGCTCATTAGGCGGTTCCTACGAGCAGTACTTC.